Below, 21 T cell receptor beta chains from the same sample are listed, as sequenced in a study of blood T cell repertoires in COVID-19. Produced via immunoSEQ multiplex PCR; TCRdb's table is partial and in-frame only. Of 410,000 or so clones in the sample, approximately 90% were seen once. The sequenced sample was peripheral blood. These TCRs come from a woman in her thirties or forties with COVID-19, enrolled during active disease.

This clone was observed once. The CDR3 reads CASSDRVGTEAFF. DNA for the CDR3: TGTGCCAGCAGTGACAGGGTGGGCACTGAAGCTTTCTTT. The gene calls are TRBV25-1 and TRBJ1-1, with D maybe TRBD1 (5 bases). This CDR3 region has 13 residues. Trimming stripped 3 bases from V and 4 bases from J, with 9 bases between. Germline CDR1 and CDR2: MGHDK and SYGVNS.

The chain links TRBV27 to TRBJ1-2; TRBD1 is a possible D gene (6 bases). The CDR3 is 13 amino acids. V was cut by 6 bases and J by 4 bases, with 12 bases left in between. Germline loops: CDR1 MNHEY, CDR2 SMNVEV (reference sequence). CDR3 bases: TGTGCCAGCAGGTTGAGAGGGGGCTATGGCTACACCTTC. It encodes CASRLRGGYGYTF.

The chain uses TRBV7-3 and TRBJ2-5, with 8 positions matching TRBD1. Unmatched junction bases numbered 6, after V lost 4 bases and J lost 2 bases. Germline V gene lookup returns CDR1 SGHTA and CDR2 FQGTGA. The CDR3 runs to 15 residues. In DNA, the CDR3 is TGTGCCAGCAGCTCCCGACAGGGGTCTCAAGAGACCCAGTACTTC. Translated, it gives CASSSRQGSQETQYF.

V is TRBV27 and J is TRBJ1-3; D is undetermined. The CDR3 has 14 amino acids. The V end was cut by 5 bases, the J end by 2 bases, with 10 bases between. The germline CDR1 and CDR2 sequences are MNHEY and SMNVEV (reference sequence). CDR3 coding DNA: TGTGCCAGCAGTCGAGGACTAGCTGGAAACACCATATATTTT. This gives the protein CASSRGLAGNTIYF.

The chain links TRBV27 to TRBJ2-7; 8 bases fit TRBD1. The germline CDR1 and CDR2 sequences are MNHEY and SMNVEV (reference sequence). V lost 5 bases and J lost 2; bases outside the gene matches: 8. The CDR3 contains 15 residues. As DNA, the CDR3 is TGTGCCAGCAGTGCACGACAGGGGCGAACCTACGAGCAGTACTTC. Amino acid sequence: CASSARQGRTYEQYF.

The chain is built from TRBV5-5 and TRBJ2-3; D might be TRBD2 (5 bases). Germline values: CDR1 SGHKS, CDR2 YYEKEE (reference sequence). Trimming cost V 4 bases and J 6 bases, with 15 bases left between them. This CDR3 has 14 residues. The chain's CDR3 is CASSGGLPGDTQYF. CDR3 coding DNA: TGTGCCAGCAGCGGTGGACTCCCGGGGGATACGCAGTATTTT.

This clone is a singleton in its sample. The V gene is TRBV4-3, the J gene TRBJ2-7, with TRBD1 matching over 11 bases. The CDR3 has 15 residues. Germline V CDR1 and CDR2: LGHNA, YSLEER. Trimming at V came to 0 bases and at J to 3 bases, leaving 1 base not matched to a gene. In DNA form, the CDR3 reads TGCGCCAGCAGCCAAGAGGGACAGGGGGGCTACGAGCAGTACTTC. Its protein product is CASSQEGQGGYEQYF.

The V and J genes are TRBV2 and TRBJ1-1; the D is unclear. Trimming cost V 8 bases and J 0 bases, with 10 bases left between them. Germline V gene data show CDR1 as SNHLY and CDR2 as FYNNEI. The CDR3 spans 13 residues. The CDR3 spells CASGGGLNTEAFF. The CDR3 DNA reads TGTGCCAGCGGCGGAGGGCTGAACACTGAAGCTTTCTTT.

The chain carries TRBV10-3 and TRBJ1-1, with a tentative D call TRBD1 (5 bases). Deletions cut 3 bases from V and 3 bases from J, with 8 bases between. The CDR3 is 13 amino acids. Germline V lookup: CDR1 ENHRY, CDR2 SYGVKD. This CDR3 is CAISDREDTEAFF. For the CDR3, the DNA is TGTGCCATCAGTGACAGGGAGGACACTGAAGCTTTCTTT.

This chain joins TRBV7-9 and TRBJ2-7, with a tentative D call TRBD1 (6 bases). Germline CDR1 reads SEHNR; CDR2 reads FQNEAQ (reference sequence). The CDR3 sequence is 13 residues long. V shed 5 bases and J shed 5 bases, with 13 bases lying between them. The CDR3 protein is CASSRGGRHEQYF. The CDR3 DNA reads as TGTGCCAGCAGCCGAGGGGGTCGCCACGAGCAGTACTTC.

This clone is a singleton in its sample. J is TRBJ1-1 and V is TRBV15; 8 bases align to TRBD1. The V gene's germline CDR1 is LNHNV and CDR2 YYDKDF (reference sequence). The CDR3 spans 14 residues. The J segment lost 4 bases and the V segment lost 3 bases, leaving 4 bases of the junction unmatched. The CDR3 bases are TGTGCCACCAGCAGGCCTCAGGGGGCCACTGAAGCTTTCTTT. Translated: CATSRPQGATEAFF.

The chain joins TRBV6-2 or TRBV6-3 to TRBJ1-5; a possible D gene is TRBD1 (6 bases). Per the germline V gene, CDR1 is MNHEY and CDR2 is SVGEGT. Trimming removed 0 bases at V and 1 base at J, with 10 bases between. The CDR3 consists of 16 residues. DNA for the CDR3: TGTGCCAGCAGTTACTCGCCAGGGGTGAGCAATCAGCCCCAGCATTTT. Translated, it gives CASSYSPGVSNQPQHF.

J is TRBJ1-5 and V is TRBV27, with 7 bases aligning to TRBD1. The CDR3 contains 15 residues. Germline V gives CDR1 MNHEY, CDR2 SMNVEV (reference sequence). Losses at the gene ends were 4 bases for V and 2 bases for J; bases not matched to a gene: 5. CDR3 DNA sequence: TGTGCCAGCAGTTCAGTCGGGACAGGCAATCAGCCCCAGCATTTT. Protein product: CASSSVGTGNQPQHF.

V usage is TRBV7-9 and J usage is TRBJ1-1, with 10 positions matching TRBD1. Germline values: CDR1 SEHNR, CDR2 FQNEAQ (reference sequence). V was clipped by 5 bases and J by 4 bases; unmatched bases: 7. This CDR3 spans 15 amino acids. The CDR3 DNA is TGTGCCAGCAGCCTGTGGGACAGGGGTATCACTGAAGCTTTCTTT. Translating gives CASSLWDRGITEAFF.

The J gene is TRBJ1-4, the V gene TRBV28, with D possibly TRBD1 on 6 matching bases. This CDR3 is built from 15 residues. Per germline, CDR1 MDHEN and CDR2 SYDVKM. Trimming cost V 6 bases and J 5 bases, with 16 bases left between them. This CDR3 is CASRNQGLRNEKLFF. In DNA, the CDR3 is TGTGCCAGCAGAAACCAGGGGCTTCGGAATGAAAAACTGTTTTTT. The full variable domain, in which reference TRBV28 and TRBJ1-4 provide the parts outside the CDR3, is DVKVTQSSRYLVKRTGEKVFLECVQDMDHENMFWYRQDPGLGLRLIYFSYDVKMKEKGDIPEGYSVSREKKERFSLILESASTNQTSMYLCASRNQGLRNEKLFFGSGTQLSVL.

CDR3 in DNA: TGTGCCAGCTCACCTTTACTGATGACCGGGACAGGGGGTTATGGCTACACCTTC. Encoded protein: CASSPLLMTGTGGYGYTF. The chain carries TRBV18 and TRBJ1-2; 11 bases map to TRBD1. Per germline, CDR1 KGHSH and CDR2 LQKENI. Trimming cost V 3 bases and J 5 bases; bases outside gene matches: 14. The CDR3 runs to 18 residues.

The table lists this clone with a few counts. The chain joins TRBV6-2 or TRBV6-3 to TRBJ1-1, with D possibly TRBD1 on 5 matching bases. Trimming took off 5 bases at V and 3 bases at J, with 13 bases between the two ends. Germline V lookup: CDR1 MNHEY, CDR2 SVGEGT. The CDR3 runs 14 residues. The DNA for the CDR3 is TGTGCCAGCAGTGATCGTCGGGGGGACACTGAAGCTTTCTTT. This translates into CASSDRRGDTEAFF.

The rearrangement links TRBV5-6 to TRBJ1-2; D is undetermined. Germline values: CDR1 SGHDT, CDR2 YYEEEE. V lost 4 bases and J lost 8, with 21 bases in between. This CDR3 is built from 15 residues. Here the CDR3 DNA reads TGTGCCAGCAGCGGGGAGCGCATGATTGGCAGGGGCTACACCTTC. Translation: CASSGERMIGRGYTF.

The chain uses TRBV4-2 and TRBJ2-7; D is ambiguous. The CDR3 runs to 15 residues. V was trimmed by 0 bases and J by 0 bases, leaving 9 bases between them. Germline V gene lookup returns CDR1 LGHNA and CDR2 YNFKEQ. This CDR3 is CASSQERIPSYEQYF. CDR3 nucleotide sequence: TGTGCCAGCAGCCAAGAGAGAATCCCCTCCTACGAGCAGTACTTC.

The genes are TRBV5-1 and TRBJ1-1, with D hard to call. The CDR3 runs to 13 residues. Trimming took 3 bases from V and 3 from J, leaving 9 bases between them. Germline V gene lookup returns CDR1 SGHRS and CDR2 YFSETQ. The CDR3 loop is CASSWVEDTEAFF. CDR3 sequence (DNA): TGCGCCAGCAGCTGGGTGGAGGACACTGAAGCTTTCTTT.

This sequence joins TRBV24-1 and TRBJ2-7, with 7 nucleotides matching TRBD2. The CDR3 sequence is 16 residues long. V lost 4 bases to trimming and J lost 3 bases; unmatched junction nucleotides: 11. CDR1 and CDR2 (germline): KGHDR, SFDVKD. The CDR3 spells CATSDGGTTAFYEQYF. The CDR3 DNA reads as TGTGCCACCAGTGACGGGGGGACTACCGCCTTCTACGAGCAGTACTTC.